This T cell receptor beta chain was identified during a study of blood T cell repertoires in COVID-19. Study-level background: Spain, Italy and the United States supplied samples that represented acute and convalescent COVID-19. The analysed material was cDNA or gDNA that came from T cells, B-cell-depleted T cells, or PBMCs.

Original processing methods: Reference gene primer amplification yielded estimated nucleated cell counts. The method was immunoSEQ multiplex PCR; TCRdb's version includes in-frame clones alone and lacks a portion of them. V and J calls and clone size are copied from that table; D and trimming were computed from the DNA. The repertoire holds 65,000 to 95,000 clones, with roughly 87% as singletons. The CDR3 sequence is 17 residues long. Germline V gives CDR1 MDHEN, CDR2 SYDVKM. Deletions cut 2 bases from V and 4 bases from J, with 20 bases between. Sequencing was done on a sample of peripheral blood. This chain joins TRBV28 and TRBJ1-2, with D tentatively TRBD1 (6 bases). The receptor was derived from an elderly man with acute or convalescent COVID-19. In nucleotides, the CDR3 is TGTGCCAGCAGTTTAGGGGCAGGGGACGGGTTGATCTATGGCTACACCTTC. Residues: CASSLGAGDGLIYGYTF.